These 8 T cell receptor beta chains were sequenced from one sample in a study of glioma-infiltrating T cells after dendritic cell vaccination. Sequencing used immunoSEQ multiplex PCR; TCRdb keeps in-frame clones, though not all of them. Among around 58,000 clones listed, around 83% were seen once. The sequences come from blood, collected before dendritic cell vaccination. The receptor set was obtained from a human donor with glioblastoma.

The chain recombines TRBV11-2 with TRBJ1-2, with D perhaps matching TRBD1 (5 bases). CDR3 length: 16 amino acids. Germline loops: CDR1 SGHAT, CDR2 FQNNGV. Trimming removed 0 bases at V and 0 bases at J, with 11 bases between. The CDR3 region has the DNA TGTGCCAGCAGCTTAGATCCGGGCAGGGCTAACTATGGCTACACCTTC. Translating gives CASSLDPGRANYGYTF.

The V gene is TRBV5-1, the J gene TRBJ2-7; the D gene is possibly TRBD2 (6 bases). Germline lookup yields CDR1 SGHRS and CDR2 YFSETQ. The CDR3 is 14 residues long. Deletions cut 2 bases from V and 4 bases from J, with 13 bases between. The CDR3 DNA is TGCGCCAGCAGCTTAACCGGGACTGATTACGAGCAGTACTTC. Its translation is CASSLTGTDYEQYF.

This clone was seen a handful of times. J is TRBJ2-3 and V is TRBV13; D is possibly TRBD2 (7 bases). In germline, CDR1 is PRHDT, CDR2 FYEKMQ (reference sequence). V lost 4 bases and J 3 bases, leaving 11 bases between the germline ends. CDR3 length: 14 residues. The DNA of the CDR3 is TGTGCCAGCAGCTGGGGGGGCCCGACAGATACGCAGTATTTT. This translates into CASSWGGPTDTQYF.

The V gene is TRBV2, the J gene TRBJ1-2, with 8 bases that match TRBD1. This CDR3 is 13 amino acids long. The junction had 6 bases not matched to a gene; V was cut back by 5 bases and J by 7 bases. Germline V gene lookup returns CDR1 SNHLY and CDR2 FYNNEI. The CDR3 DNA reads as TGTGCCAGCAGTAGGACAGGGAATGGTGGCTACACCTTC. It encodes CASSRTGNGGYTF.

The chain is built from TRBV6-1 and TRBJ2-7, with TRBD2 matching 10 bases. The V segment lost 2 bases and the J segment 4 bases; nucleotides outside the gene matches: 5. This CDR3 contains 15 residues. Germline CDR1 MNHNS, CDR2 SASEGT. CDR3 sequence: CASSETGTSVYEQYF. CDR3 DNA: TGTGCCAGCAGTGAAACCGGGACTAGCGTTTACGAGCAGTACTTC.

The chain's CDR3 is CASSEASGATNEKLFF. In DNA form, the CDR3 reads TGTGCCAGCAGTGAAGCGTCGGGGGCAACTAATGAAAAACTGTTTTTT. V and J are TRBV6-1 and TRBJ1-4, with a tentative D call TRBD1 (5 bases). The germline V gene encodes CDR1 MNHNS and CDR2 SASEGT. Trimming pared 0 bases from V and 0 bases from J, leaving 8 bases between. This CDR3 spans 16 amino acids.

CDR3 DNA: TGTGCCACAAAGGGGCTTTACAATGAGCAGTTCTTC. Protein: CATKGLYNEQFF. The gene calls are TRBV19 and TRBJ2-1, with D tentatively TRBD1 (5 bases). The V and J ends lost 10 bases and 4 bases respectively, with 11 bases between them. This CDR3 has 12 amino acids. Germline-derived CDR1 and CDR2 are LNHDA and SQIVND (reference sequence). Full variable domain (remainder filled in from reference TRBV19 and TRBJ2-1): DGGITQSPKYLFRKEGQNVTLSCEQNLNHDAMYWYRQDPGQGLRLIYYSQIVNDFQKGDIAEGYSVSREKKESFPLTVTSAQKNPTAFYLCATKGLYNEQFFGPGTRLTVL.

The CDR3 loop is CASSLAGGWYEQYF. In DNA form, the CDR3 reads TGTGCCAGCAGCTTAGCGGGGGGTTGGTACGAGCAGTACTTC. The chain carries TRBV11-2 and TRBJ2-7, with 7 bases fitting TRBD2. Germline trimming cut 1 base from V and 4 bases from J; bases unmatched to any gene: 4. CDR1 and CDR2 (germline): SGHAT, FQNNGV. The CDR3 runs 14 residues.